This T cell receptor beta chain is from a study of naive and memory T cell subsets. Study findings and constraints: TCR counts from RNA may reflect activation-linked expression changes. In naive cells, over 95% of TCR sequences were seen only once.

This CDR3 has 14 amino acids. Trimming cost V 5 bases and J 2 bases, with 7 bases left between them. The germline V gene encodes CDR1 LNHDA and CDR2 SQIVND (reference sequence). Four subsets defined by CD45RA and CD27 were sorted after CD3, CD4, CD8 and live/dead staining. Both TRBC1 and TRBC2 were covered by a beta constant-region primer of two equimolar oligonucleotides. The ligated cDNA underwent four PCR rounds using SP2 and nested alpha and beta constant-region primers. Ligation attached a single-stranded oligonucleotide with a 12-nucleotide UMI and the SP2 primer to the cDNA 3' end. TCRdb reanalysed the UMI-ligation and nested PCR reads using MiXCR and keeps one entry per CDR3 protein. The sample holds 95,000 to 150,000 distinct CDR3 sequences, 30% to 45% seen once. This clonotype was recorded at least ten times. The antigen is undetermined.

The sequencing input was central memory CD4+ T cells from blood. The gene calls are TRBV19 and TRBJ2-6; D is uncertain. This receptor was taken from a human donor in good health. The CDR3 spells CASSDGAGANVLTF. CDR3 nucleotide sequence: TGTGCCAGTAGTGACGGCGCTGGGGCCAACGTCCTGACTTTC.